Presented here are 21 T cell receptor beta chains from one specimen sequenced in a study of vaccination and CD4 T cells after COVID-19. The Oncomine TCR Beta short-read assay sequenced DNA from cultured CD4+ T cells. Using its own MiXCR run on the PCR reads, TCRdb lists one record per CDR3 protein. The profile covers approximately 14,000 distinct CDR3 sequences, with about 30% appearing a single time and approximately 8% taken by the ten largest. Treatment reported: approximately nine-day PBMC culture with coronavirus spike peptide pools or control peptides (ViraFEST assay). These receptors have no known antigen. Input material: CD4+ T cells from blood, cultured in vitro. These receptors were obtained from a human donor who had recovered from COVID-19.

CDR3 in amino acids: CASSYSSLRQDREGYTF. CDR3 sequence (DNA): TGTGCCAGCAGTTACTCCTCACTTCGACAGGACCGGGAGGGCTACACCTTC. The chain carries TRBV6-2 or TRBV6-3 and TRBJ1-2; TRBD1 is a possible D gene (6 bases). V gave up 0 bases and J gave up 8 bases, with 22 bases separating them. CDR1 MNHEY and CDR2 SVGEGT come from the germline V gene. The CDR3 is 17 amino acids.

CDR3 nucleotide sequence: TGTGCCAGCAGCTTATCGGGTGACCTTGAAGCTTTCTTT. Translation gives CASSLSGDLEAFF. This chain links TRBV7-2 with TRBJ1-1; unclear D gene. Germline lookup yields CDR1 SGHTA and CDR2 FQGNSA. CDR3 size: 13 residues. V lost 2 bases and J lost 7, with 11 bases in between.

The chain couples TRBV6-1 to TRBJ2-5; TRBD2 matches at 14 bases. CDR3 length: 16 amino acids. Germline trimming cut 7 bases from V and 9 bases from J; bases unmatched to any gene: 13. Germline loops: CDR1 MNHNS, CDR2 SASEGT. The CDR3 bases are TGTGCCAGCAATGGGGGGACTAGCGGGAGCTCGGGGGCCCAGTACTTC. Its protein is CASNGGTSGSSGAQYF.

This clonotype occurred a few times. The DNA for the CDR3 is TGTGCCTGGAGTACCCGGGAGACTCAGCCCCAGCATTTT. This gives the protein CAWSTRETQPQHF. J is TRBJ1-5 and V is TRBV30; D remains unclear. This CDR3 is built from 13 residues. The ends were cut back, 2 bases at V and 6 bases at J, with 11 bases in the middle. The germline CDR1 and CDR2 sequences are GTSNPN and SVGIG (reference sequence).

This clonotype is medium-sized (0.01 to 0.1%) in the sample. The genes are TRBV10-3 and TRBJ1-5; the D is unclear. V was pared by 8 bases and J by 4 bases, with 12 bases between. Germline CDR1 ENHRY, CDR2 SYGVKD. The CDR3 has 13 residues. The CDR3 coding sequence is TGTGCCATCTCCGGCACAGTTAATCAGCCCCAGCATTTT. Translation: CAISGTVNQPQHF.

The chain joins TRBV19 to TRBJ2-1, with D maybe TRBD2 (6 bases). The CDR3 runs 15 residues. Germline loops: CDR1 LNHDA, CDR2 SQIVND (reference sequence). V was trimmed by 6 bases and J by 6 bases, leaving 18 bases between them. CDR3 sequence reads: CASRHVGGSRNEQFF. The DNA for the CDR3 is TGTGCCAGTAGGCACGTCGGGGGATCCCGCAATGAGCAGTTCTTC. The complete variable domain, with remaining parts taken from reference TRBV19 and TRBJ2-1, reads DGGITQSPKYLFRKEGQNVTLSCEQNLNHDAMYWYRQDPGQGLRLIYYSQIVNDFQKGDIAEGYSVSREKKESFPLTVTSAQKNPTAFYLCASRHVGGSRNEQFFGPGTRLTVL.

The rearrangement joins TRBV7-9 to TRBJ1-2; D remains ambiguous. This CDR3 has 17 residues. V dropped 2 bases and J dropped 10 bases, with 26 bases sitting between them. Germline V gene data show CDR1 as SEHNR and CDR2 as FQNEAQ (reference sequence). This chain's CDR3 is CASSLSRVAGLRIDYTF. CDR3 sequence (DNA): TGTGCCAGCAGCTTAAGTAGGGTGGCCGGGCTTCGGATAGACTACACCTTC.

The chain employs TRBV6-1 and TRBJ2-7; the D gene is possibly TRBD1 (6 bases). The V end lost 9 bases, the J end lost 5 bases, and 20 bases lay between the germline ends. The germline V gene has CDR1 MNHNS and CDR2 SASEGT. The CDR3 has 14 amino acids. The CDR3 nucleotides read TGTGCCAGGGAGGACTTTCAGGGGACGGACGAGCAGTACTTC. It codes for CAREDFQGTDEQYF.

The rearrangement uses TRBV28 and TRBJ1-6; TRBD1 matches 10 bases. This CDR3 contains 15 residues. Trimming removed 6 bases from V and 7 bases from J; junction bases left unmatched: 6. The germline V gene encodes CDR1 MDHEN and CDR2 SYDVKM. This chain's CDR3 is CASSQPGQGNSPLHF. CDR3 nucleotides: TGTGCCAGCAGCCAACCGGGACAGGGGAATTCACCCCTCCACTTT.

The V and J genes are TRBV27 and TRBJ2-7; D is possibly TRBD2 (5 bases). This CDR3 is 15 amino acids long. V was cut by 6 bases and J by 0 bases, with 15 bases left in between. CDR1 is MNHEY, CDR2 SMNVEV, per germline (reference sequence). The CDR3 reads CASRLAEARSYEQYF. For the CDR3, the DNA is TGTGCCAGCAGACTGGCGGAGGCACGCTCCTACGAGCAGTACTTC.

V usage is TRBV2 and J usage is TRBJ2-7; D might be TRBD1 or TRBD2, each matching 6 bases. V dropped 6 bases and J dropped 0 bases, with 12 bases sitting between them. From germline, CDR1 is SNHLY and CDR2 FYNNEI. This CDR3 region has 14 residues. For the CDR3, the DNA is TGTGCCAGCAGGGCCCGGGGGCACTCCTACGAGCAGTACTTC. As protein: CASRARGHSYEQYF.

There are a few counts of this clonotype. V is TRBV6-1 and J is TRBJ1-5; possible D gene TRBD1, 6 bases. The CDR3 consists of 13 residues. Trimming took 6 bases from V and 0 from J, leaving 6 bases between them. Germline loops: CDR1 MNHNS, CDR2 SASEGT. The CDR3 DNA reads as TGTGCCAGCAGGACAGGTAGCAATCAGCCCCAGCATTTT. This encodes CASRTGSNQPQHF.

The chain is built from TRBV19 and TRBJ1-5; tentative D call: TRBD1 (5 bases). The CDR3 has 16 amino acids. Trimming took off 3 bases at V and 2 bases at J, with 14 bases between the two ends. Germline CDR1 reads LNHDA; CDR2 reads SQIVND (reference sequence). CDR3 sequence reads: CASSIRQGFGNQPQHF. The CDR3 nucleotides are TGTGCCAGTAGTATTCGCCAGGGATTTGGCAATCAGCCCCAGCATTTT.

The sample holds a few counts of this clonotype. The chain links TRBV10-3 to TRBJ1-6; TRBD1 matches at 10 bases. The CDR3 loop spans 14 amino acids. CDR1 and CDR2 from the germline V gene are ENHRY and SYGVKD. Losses at the gene ends were 5 bases for V and 9 bases for J; bases not matched to a gene: 4. The CDR3 loop is CAISPDRGGSPLHF. In nucleotides, the CDR3 is TGTGCCATCAGTCCGGACAGGGGGGGTTCACCCCTCCACTTT.

The chain joins TRBV29-1 to TRBJ2-2, with TRBD2 as a possible D gene (5 bases). V lost 8 bases and J lost 4, with 17 bases in between. Germline CDR1 is SQVTM and CDR2 is ANQGSEA. The CDR3 is made up of 14 amino acids. The CDR3 region has the DNA TGCAGCACCGGGGTAGGGTCGGGCACCGGGGAGCTGTTTTTT. Encoded protein: CSTGVGSGTGELFF.

A remark on this clonotype: The CDR3 does not end in the conserved phenylalanine or tryptophan, so this is likely a read error. The chain carries TRBV7-9 and TRBJ2-5; D remains unclear. The V gene's germline CDR1 is SEHNR and CDR2 FQNEAQ (reference sequence). This CDR3 is built from 12 residues. The germline V and J ends were trimmed by 10 bases and 0 bases, with 9 bases remaining between them. The CDR3 DNA reads as TGTGCCACCAACCCTAACCAAGAGACCCAGTACCTC. It encodes CATNPNQETQYL.

This clonotype was picked up a small number of times. The chain combines TRBV5-1 with TRBJ1-1; the D gene is possibly TRBD1 (5 bases). Germline assignment: CDR1 SGHRS and CDR2 YFSETQ. The CDR3 runs to 14 residues. V dropped 0 bases and J dropped 5 bases, with 11 bases sitting between them. CDR3 nucleotides: TGCGCCAGCAGCTTGGGGCAGGGAGGGACTGAAGCTTTCTTT. Translated: CASSLGQGGTEAFF.

The chain combines TRBV7-2 with TRBJ1-4; the D is unclear. The V end lost 6 bases, the J end lost 0 bases, and 8 bases lay between the germline ends. Germline V gene data show CDR1 as SGHTA and CDR2 as FQGNSA. This CDR3 region has 14 residues. Written as DNA, the CDR3 is TGTGCCAGCAGTACCTCTGCAACTAATGAAAAACTGTTTTTT. Encoded protein: CASSTSATNEKLFF. Variable domain in full (rest from reference TRBV7-2 and TRBJ1-4): GAGVSQSPSNKVTEKGKDVELRCDPISGHTALYWYRQSLGQGLEFLIYFQGNSAPDKSGLPSDRFSAERTGGSVSTLTIQRTQQEDSAVYLCASSTSATNEKLFFGSGTQLSVL.

The V and J genes are TRBV5-3 and TRBJ1-1; possible D gene TRBD1, 5 bases. TRBV5-3 is reported as an ORF; its role is uncertain. Trimming took off 0 bases at V and 11 bases at J, with 17 bases between the two ends. CDR3 size: 14 residues. The CDR3 sequence is CARSLAFQGRVAFF. The CDR3 nucleotides read TGTGCCAGAAGCTTGGCGTTTCAGGGAAGGGTTGCTTTCTTT.

The chain couples TRBV18 to TRBJ2-7; TRBD2 matches at 8 bases. Germline CDR1 is KGHSH and CDR2 is LQKENI. The ends lost 3 bases at V and 3 bases at J; junction bases unmatched: 7. The length of the CDR3 is 15 residues. The CDR3 sequence is CASSPREGGIYEQYF. Here the CDR3 DNA reads TGTGCCAGCTCACCCCGGGAGGGTGGGATCTACGAGCAGTACTTC.

This clonotype was counted a few times. The chain recombines TRBV29-1 with TRBJ2-5; 7 bases match TRBD2. V lost 6 bases to trimming and J lost 1 base; unmatched junction nucleotides: 11. The CDR3 contains 15 residues. Germline V lookup: CDR1 SQVTM, CDR2 ANQGSEA. CDR3 bases: TGCAGCGTGGTCCGTATGGGGGGGAGCCAAGAGACCCAGTACTTC. This codes for CSVVRMGGSQETQYF.